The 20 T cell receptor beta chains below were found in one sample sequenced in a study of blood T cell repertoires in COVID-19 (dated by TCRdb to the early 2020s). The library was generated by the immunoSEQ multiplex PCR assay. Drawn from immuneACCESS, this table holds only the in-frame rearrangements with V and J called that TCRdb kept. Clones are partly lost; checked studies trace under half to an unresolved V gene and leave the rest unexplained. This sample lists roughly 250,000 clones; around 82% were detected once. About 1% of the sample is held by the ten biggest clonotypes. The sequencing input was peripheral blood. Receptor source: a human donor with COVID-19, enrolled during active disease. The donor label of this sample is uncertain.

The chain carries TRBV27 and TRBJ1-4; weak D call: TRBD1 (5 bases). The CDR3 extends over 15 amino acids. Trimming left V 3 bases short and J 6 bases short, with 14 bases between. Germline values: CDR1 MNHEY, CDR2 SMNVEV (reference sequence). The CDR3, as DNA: TGTGCCAGCAGTTTCCTCGGACAAGATTATGAAAAACTGTTTTTT. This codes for CASSFLGQDYEKLFF.

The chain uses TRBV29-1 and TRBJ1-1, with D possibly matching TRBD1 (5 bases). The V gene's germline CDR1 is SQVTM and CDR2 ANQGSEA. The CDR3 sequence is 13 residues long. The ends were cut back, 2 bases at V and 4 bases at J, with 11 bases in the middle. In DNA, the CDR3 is TGCAGCGTTGAACAGCCCGGGGGCACTGAAGCTTTCTTT. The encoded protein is CSVEQPGGTEAFF.

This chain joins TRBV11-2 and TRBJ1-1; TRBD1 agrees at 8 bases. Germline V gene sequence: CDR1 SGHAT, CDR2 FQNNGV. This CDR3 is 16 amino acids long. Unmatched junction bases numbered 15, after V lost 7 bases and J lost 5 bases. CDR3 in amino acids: CASTPLRAGGRTEAFF. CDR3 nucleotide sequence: TGTGCCAGCACCCCCCTTCGGGCAGGGGGCAGAACTGAAGCTTTCTTT.

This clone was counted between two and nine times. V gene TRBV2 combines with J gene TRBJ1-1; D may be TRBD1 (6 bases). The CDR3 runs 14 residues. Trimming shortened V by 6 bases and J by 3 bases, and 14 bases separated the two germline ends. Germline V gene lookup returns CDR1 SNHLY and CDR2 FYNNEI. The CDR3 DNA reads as TGTGCCAGCAGGGGACATGTGGGAGACACTGAAGCTTTCTTT. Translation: CASRGHVGDTEAFF.

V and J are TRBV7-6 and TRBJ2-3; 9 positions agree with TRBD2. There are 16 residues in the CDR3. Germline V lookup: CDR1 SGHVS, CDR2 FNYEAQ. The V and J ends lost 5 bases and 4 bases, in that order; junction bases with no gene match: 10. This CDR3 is CASSPTGGGGADTQYF. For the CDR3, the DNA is TGTGCCAGCAGCCCGACCGGCGGGGGGGGCGCAGATACGCAGTATTTT.

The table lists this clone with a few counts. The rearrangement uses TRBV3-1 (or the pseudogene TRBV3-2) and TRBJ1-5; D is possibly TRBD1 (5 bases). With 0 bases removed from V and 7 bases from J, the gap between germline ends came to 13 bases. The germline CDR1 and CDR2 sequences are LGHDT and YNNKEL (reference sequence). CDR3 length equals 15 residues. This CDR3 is CASSQDAAQGQPQHF. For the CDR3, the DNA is TGTGCCAGCAGCCAAGACGCGGCCCAGGGACAGCCCCAGCATTTT.

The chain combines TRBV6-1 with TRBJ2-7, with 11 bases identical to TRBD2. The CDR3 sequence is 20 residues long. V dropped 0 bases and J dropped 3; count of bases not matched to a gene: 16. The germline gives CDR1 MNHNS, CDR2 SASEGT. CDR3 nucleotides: TGTGCCAGCAGTGAAGCCACAGTATTAGCGGGAGGGTATCGGTACTACGAGCAGTACTTC. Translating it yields CASSEATVLAGGYRYYEQYF.

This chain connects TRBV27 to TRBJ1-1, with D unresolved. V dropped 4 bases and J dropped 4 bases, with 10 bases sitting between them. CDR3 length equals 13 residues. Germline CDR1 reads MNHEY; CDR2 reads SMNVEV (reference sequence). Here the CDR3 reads CASSYTFGTEAFF. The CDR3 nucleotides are TGTGCCAGCAGTTATACCTTCGGCACTGAAGCTTTCTTT.

The CDR3 loop is CASIKSGTSGSSYNEQFF. The CDR3, as DNA: TGCGCCAGCATCAAGTCGGGGACTAGCGGGAGCTCCTACAATGAGCAGTTCTTC. The rearrangement links TRBV10-2 to TRBJ2-1; TRBD2 matches 14 bases. Unmatched junction bases numbered 8, after V lost 7 bases and J lost 0 bases. CDR1 and CDR2 from the germline V gene are WSHSY and SAAADI. The CDR3 has 18 residues.

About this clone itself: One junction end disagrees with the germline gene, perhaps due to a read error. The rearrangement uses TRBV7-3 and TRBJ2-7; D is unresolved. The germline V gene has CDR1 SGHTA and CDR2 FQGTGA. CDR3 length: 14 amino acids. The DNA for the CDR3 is TGTGCCAGCAGCTTATCCCCTACCTCCCACGAGCAGTACTTC. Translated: CASSLSPTSHEQYF.

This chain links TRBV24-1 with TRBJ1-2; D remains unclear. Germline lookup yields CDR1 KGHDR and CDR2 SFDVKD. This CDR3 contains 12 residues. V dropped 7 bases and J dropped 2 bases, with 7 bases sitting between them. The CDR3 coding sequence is TGTGCCACCAGCGATCCGAACTATGGCTACACCTTC. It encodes CATSDPNYGYTF.

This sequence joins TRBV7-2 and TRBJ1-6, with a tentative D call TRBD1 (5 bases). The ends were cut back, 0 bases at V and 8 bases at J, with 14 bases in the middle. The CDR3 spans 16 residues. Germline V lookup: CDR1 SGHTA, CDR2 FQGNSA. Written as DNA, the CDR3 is TGTGCCAGCAGCTTAGCCGGAGGGACGCAATATTCACCCCTCCACTTT. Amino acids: CASSLAGGTQYSPLHF.

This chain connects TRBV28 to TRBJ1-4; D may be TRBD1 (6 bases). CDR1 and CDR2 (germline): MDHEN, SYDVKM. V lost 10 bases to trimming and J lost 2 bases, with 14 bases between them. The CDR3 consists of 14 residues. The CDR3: CATRGGGTNEKLFF. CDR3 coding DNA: TGTGCCACCAGAGGGGGGGGTACTAATGAAAAACTGTTTTTT.

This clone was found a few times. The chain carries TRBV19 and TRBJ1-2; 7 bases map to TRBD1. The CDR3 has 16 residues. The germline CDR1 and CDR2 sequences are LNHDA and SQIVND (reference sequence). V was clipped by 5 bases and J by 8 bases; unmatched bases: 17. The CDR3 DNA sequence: TGTGCCAGTAGTGCCCCGGGACAGAGGTGGGTGAGCGGCTACACCTTC. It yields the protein CASSAPGQRWVSGYTF.

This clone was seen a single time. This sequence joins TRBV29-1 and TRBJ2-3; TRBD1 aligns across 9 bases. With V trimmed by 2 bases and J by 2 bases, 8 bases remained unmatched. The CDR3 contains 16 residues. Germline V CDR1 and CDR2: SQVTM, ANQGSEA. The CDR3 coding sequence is TGCAGCGTTGAATCGCCTGGGACAGGGTACACAGATACGCAGTATTTT. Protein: CSVESPGTGYTDTQYF.

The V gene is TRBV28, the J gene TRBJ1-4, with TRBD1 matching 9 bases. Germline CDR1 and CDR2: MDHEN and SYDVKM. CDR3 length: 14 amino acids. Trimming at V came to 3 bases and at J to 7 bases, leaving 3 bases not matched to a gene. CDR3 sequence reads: CASSLDRGPEKLFF. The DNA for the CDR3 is TGTGCCAGCAGTTTGGACAGGGGTCCTGAAAAACTGTTTTTT.

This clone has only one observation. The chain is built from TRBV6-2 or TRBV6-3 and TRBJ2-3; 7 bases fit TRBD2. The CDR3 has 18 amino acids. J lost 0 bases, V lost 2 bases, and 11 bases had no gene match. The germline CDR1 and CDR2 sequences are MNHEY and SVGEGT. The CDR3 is CASSYRRGGASSTDTQYF. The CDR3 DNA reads TGTGCCAGCAGTTACCGGCGGGGAGGGGCCTCTAGCACAGATACGCAGTATTTT.

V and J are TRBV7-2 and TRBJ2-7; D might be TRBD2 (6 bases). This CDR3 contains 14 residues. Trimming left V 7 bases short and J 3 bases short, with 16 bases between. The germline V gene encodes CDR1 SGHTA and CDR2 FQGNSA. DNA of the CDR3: TGTGCCAGCACGCGGTCGGGGGAAAGCTACGAGCAGTACTTC. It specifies CASTRSGESYEQYF. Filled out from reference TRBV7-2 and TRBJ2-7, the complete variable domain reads GAGVSQSPSNKVTEKGKDVELRCDPISGHTALYWYRQSLGQGLEFLIYFQGNSAPDKSGLPSDRFSAERTGGSVSTLTIQRTQQEDSAVYLCASTRSGESYEQYFGPGTRLTVT.

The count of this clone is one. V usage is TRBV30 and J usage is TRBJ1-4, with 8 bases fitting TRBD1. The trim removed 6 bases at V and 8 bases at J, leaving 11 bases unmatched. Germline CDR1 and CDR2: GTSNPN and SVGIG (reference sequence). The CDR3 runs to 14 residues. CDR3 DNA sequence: TGTGCCTGCCCCGGACAGGGCGCAAGAGAAAAACTGTTTTTT. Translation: CACPGQGAREKLFF.

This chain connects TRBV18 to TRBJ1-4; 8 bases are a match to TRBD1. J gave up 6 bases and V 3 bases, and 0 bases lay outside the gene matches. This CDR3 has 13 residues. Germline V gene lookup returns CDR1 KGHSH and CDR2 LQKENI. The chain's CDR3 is CASSPDRDEKLFF. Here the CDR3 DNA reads TGTGCCAGCTCACCGGACAGGGATGAAAAACTGTTTTTT.